The next 22 T cell receptor beta chains were all read from a single sample in a study of cytomegalovirus exposure and HLA in healthy donors. The PCR contained 60 Vbeta and 13 Jbeta primers. This table comes from immunoSEQ multiplex PCR, and its TCRdb copy is limited to in-frame clones, with some not included. The profile shows some 150,000 clones, less than 80% of them singletons. Source material: PBMCs. These receptors were obtained from a man aged 35 to 55 in good health and CMV-seronegative.

This clone is a singleton in its sample. The chain is built from TRBV7-2 and TRBJ1-4; a weak D match, TRBD1 (6 bases). Trimming left V 6 bases short and J 7 bases short, with 18 bases between. Germline lookup yields CDR1 SGHTA and CDR2 FQGNSA. This CDR3 has 15 amino acids. The chain's CDR3 is CASSPGPGAGEKLFF. CDR3 DNA: TGTGCCAGCAGTCCAGGGCCAGGGGCTGGTGAAAAACTGTTTTTT.

V and J are TRBV4-1 and TRBJ2-3; TRBD2 agrees at 9 bases. Germline CDR1 MGHRA, CDR2 YSYEKL. V dropped 0 bases and J dropped 1; count of bases not matched to a gene: 8. The CDR3 has 18 amino acids. The CDR3 DNA reads TGCGCCAGCAGCCAAGATGGGTTGGCTAGCGGGGGCACAGATACGCAGTATTTT. The encoded protein is CASSQDGLASGGTDTQYF.

This clone occurred once. The genes are TRBV20-1 and TRBJ1-5; unclear D gene. V lost 6 bases and J 7 bases, leaving 10 bases between the germline ends. The CDR3 loop spans 11 amino acids. Germline V gives CDR1 DFQATT, CDR2 SNEGSKA (reference sequence). This CDR3 is CSAPGGQPQHF. CDR3 DNA sequence: TGCAGTGCACCCGGAGGCCAGCCCCAGCATTTT.

In this sample, this clone turned up a few times. This rearrangement joins TRBV5-1 to TRBJ1-1; tentative D call: TRBD1 (6 bases). The length of the CDR3 is 15 residues. V was pared by 1 base and J by 7 bases, with 17 bases between. Per the germline V gene, CDR1 is SGHRS and CDR2 is YFSETQ. CDR3 residues: CASSLNEGVISEAFF. The CDR3 coding sequence is TGCGCCAGCAGCTTGAATGAGGGGGTAATTAGTGAAGCTTTCTTT.

This clone was counted a single time. V is TRBV18 and J is TRBJ1-5; D unresolved. Germline values: CDR1 KGHSH, CDR2 LQKENI. Trimming cost V 6 bases and J 2 bases, with 11 bases left between them. CDR3 length: 14 residues. The CDR3 loop is CASSTGNGNQPQHF. The DNA of the CDR3 is TGTGCCAGCTCCACCGGGAACGGCAATCAGCCCCAGCATTTT. The full variable domain, in which reference TRBV18 and TRBJ1-5 provide the parts outside the CDR3, is NAGVMQNPRHLVRRRGQEARLRCSPMKGHSHVYWYRQLPEEGLKFMVYLQKENIIDESGMPKERFSAEFPKEGPSILRIQQVVRGDSAAYFCASSTGNGNQPQHFGDGTRLSIL.

The chain uses TRBV19 and TRBJ2-3, with 7 bases fitting TRBD2. V lost 5 bases to trimming and J lost 2 bases; unmatched junction nucleotides: 13. CDR3 length: 17 residues. Germline CDR1 LNHDA, CDR2 SQIVND (reference sequence). The DNA for the CDR3 is TGTGCCAGTAGTCCCCGCCCACTAGCGCGGGCCACAGATACGCAGTATTTT. It encodes CASSPRPLARATDTQYF.

Only a few counts were recorded for this clone. This rearrangement joins TRBV7-2 to TRBJ2-7; the match to TRBD1 covers 10 bases. This CDR3 has 15 residues. With V trimmed by 1 base and J by 5 bases, 5 bases remained unmatched. The germline gives CDR1 SGHTA, CDR2 FQGNSA. CDR3 residues: CASSLDGTGVHEQYF. The CDR3 region has the DNA TGTGCCAGCAGCTTAGACGGGACAGGGGTCCACGAGCAGTACTTC.

The rearrangement links TRBV27 to TRBJ2-7; 8 bases map to TRBD1. Germline V gene lookup returns CDR1 MNHEY and CDR2 SMNVEV (reference sequence). The CDR3 is 15 amino acids. With 1 base clipped from V and 5 bases from J, the junction kept 7 bases outside the gene matches. DNA of the CDR3: TGTGCCAGCAGTTTATTTGGCCAGGGGGCCAACGAGCAGTACTTC. Translating gives CASSLFGQGANEQYF.

The chain combines TRBV25-1 with TRBJ2-1; maybe TRBD1 (6 bases). This CDR3 contains 16 residues. V was trimmed by 2 bases and J by 3 bases, leaving 14 bases between them. Looked up from germline, CDR1 is MGHDK and CDR2 is SYGVNS. The CDR3 loop is CASSEIQGGFYNEQFF. The CDR3 DNA follows: TGTGCCAGCAGTGAAATACAGGGTGGGTTCTACAATGAGCAGTTCTTC.

The chain joins TRBV11-2 to TRBJ2-3; TRBD2 matches at 12 bases. The CDR3 runs 19 residues. CDR1 and CDR2 from the germline V gene are SGHAT and FQNNGV. The junction had 13 bases not matched to a gene; V was cut back by 5 bases and J by 1 base. Here the CDR3 DNA reads TGTGCCAGCAGCCTCGGGACTAGCGGGTGGACTGCTGGCACAGATACGCAGTATTTT. It translates to CASSLGTSGWTAGTDTQYF.

As to this clone: In the same sample, other DNA sequences code for this CDR3. The rearrangement joins TRBV18 to TRBJ2-2; TRBD1 agrees at 9 bases. V lost 3 bases and J lost 0; bases outside the gene matches: 2. Germline values: CDR1 KGHSH, CDR2 LQKENI. CDR3 length: 16 amino acids. CDR3 in amino acids: CASSPTGGANTGELFF. For the CDR3, the DNA is TGTGCCAGCTCACCTACAGGGGGCGCGAACACCGGGGAGCTGTTTTTT.

This sequence joins TRBV2 and TRBJ2-4; tentatively, D is TRBD1 (5 bases). The CDR3 length is 15 residues. The V gene lost 1 base and the J gene lost 0 bases, with 7 bases spanning the gap. Germline assignment: CDR1 SNHLY and CDR2 FYNNEI. Written as DNA, the CDR3 is TGTGCCAGCAGTGAAGAGGGGCTAGCCAAAAACATTCAGTACTTC. Protein product: CASSEEGLAKNIQYF.

CDR3 coding DNA: TGTGCCAGCAGTGGAGCAATAGCGGGTAGCACAGATACGCAGTATTTT. Amino acids: CASSGAIAGSTDTQYF. The gene calls are TRBV6-1 and TRBJ2-3; the match to TRBD2 covers 7 bases. This CDR3 contains 16 residues. J lost 0 bases, V lost 4 bases, and 7 bases had no gene match. Germline loops: CDR1 MNHNS, CDR2 SASEGT.

The chain joins TRBV19 to TRBJ2-2; D is possibly TRBD2 (6 bases). This CDR3 spans 14 amino acids. Germline assignment: CDR1 LNHDA and CDR2 SQIVND (reference sequence). Trimming stripped 7 bases from V and 7 bases from J, with 16 bases between. In DNA form, the CDR3 reads TGTGCCAGTACTAGCGTTGGATTGGGCGGGGAGCTGTTTTTT. Residues: CASTSVGLGGELFF.

V and J are TRBV11-2 and TRBJ1-1; tentatively, D is TRBD1 (5 bases). CDR1 and CDR2 (germline): SGHAT, FQNNGV. The CDR3 length is 11 residues. Between the trimmed V and J ends, which lost 8 bases and 5 bases, there was a span of 9 bases. The CDR3 loop is CASVRGTEAFF. The CDR3 nucleotides read TGTGCCAGCGTCCGGGGGACTGAAGCTTTCTTT.

The chain recombines TRBV6-6 with TRBJ1-5; a possible D gene is TRBD1 (6 bases). CDR1 and CDR2 from the germline V gene are MNHNY and SVGAGI (reference sequence). This CDR3 contains 15 residues. V gave up 6 bases and J gave up 7 bases, with 19 bases separating them. The CDR3 protein is CASSLPDRSRQPQHF. CDR3 bases: TGTGCCAGCAGCCTTCCAGACAGGTCCAGGCAGCCCCAGCATTTT.

In its sample, this clone was seen once. The chain combines TRBV7-9 with TRBJ1-6; D call uncertain. Trimming removed 1 base at V and 0 bases at J, with 7 bases between. The CDR3 has 16 residues. From germline, CDR1 is SEHNR and CDR2 FQNEAQ (reference sequence). The CDR3, as DNA: TGTGCCAGCAGCTTAGATTCCAGCTCCTATAATTCACCCCTCCACTTT. Its protein is CASSLDSSSYNSPLHF.

This clone was counted only a few times. This chain uses TRBV5-8 with TRBJ1-6, with 9 bases lining up with TRBD1. The CDR3 contains 14 residues. V was clipped by 3 bases and J by 9 bases; unmatched bases: 4. Germline V gene sequence: CDR1 SGHTS, CDR2 YDEGEE. In DNA form, the CDR3 reads TGTGCCAGCAGCTACACAGGGGGCATTTCACCCCTCCACTTT. This translates into CASSYTGGISPLHF.

The V call is TRBV12-5, the J call TRBJ2-5, with 8 bases lining up with TRBD1. The DNA end lines up better with TRBJ2-7; the J call may be wrong. In germline, CDR1 is LGHNT, CDR2 FRNRAP. This CDR3 is 13 amino acids long. CDR3: CASGVDRAYEQYF. Here the CDR3 DNA reads TGTGCTAGTGGTGTGGACAGGGCCTACGAGCAGTACTTC.

The V call is TRBV15, the J call TRBJ2-3; TRBD2 matches at 7 bases. With 1 base clipped from V and 5 bases from J, the junction kept 21 bases outside the gene matches. Germline CDR1 and CDR2: LNHNV and YYDKDF (reference sequence). The CDR3 is made up of 20 amino acids. CDR3 residues: CATSRASKGYLREWEDTQYF. The CDR3 nucleotides read TGTGCCACCAGCAGAGCGTCTAAAGGTTATTTGCGGGAGTGGGAAGATACGCAGTATTTT.

The genes are TRBV2 and TRBJ2-5; TRBD1 aligns across 7 bases. V was clipped by 2 bases and J by 7 bases; unmatched bases: 4. Germline V gene lookup returns CDR1 SNHLY and CDR2 FYNNEI. The CDR3 contains 13 residues. CDR3 protein: CASSETTGRTQYF. DNA of the CDR3: TGTGCCAGCAGTGAAACGACAGGGAGGACCCAGTACTTC.

This clone has only a few counts. The chain carries TRBV19 and TRBJ1-2; weak D call: TRBD1 (5 bases). CDR3 length: 14 residues. The V gene lost 1 base and the J gene lost 2 bases, with 8 bases spanning the gap. In germline, CDR1 is LNHDA, CDR2 SQIVND (reference sequence). The CDR3 loop reads CASSIGKGNYGYTF. CDR3 in DNA: TGTGCCAGTAGTATAGGGAAGGGGAACTATGGCTACACCTTC.